This entry lists 8 T cell receptor beta chains sequenced from one sample in a study of blood T cell repertoires in COVID-19. Data came from immunoSEQ multiplex PCR; TCRdb stores just in-frame clones and leaves some out. The repertoire includes about 250,000 clones, around 84% of them detected once, and about 1.6% sits in the top ten. Source material: PBMCs or T cells enriched from blood (not recorded which). All receptors come from a man between 40 and 49 years old who had recovered from COVID-19.

This rearrangement joins TRBV27 to TRBJ2-3; 7 nucleotides align to TRBD2. There are 15 residues in the CDR3. The V gene end was trimmed by 7 bases and the J gene end by 4 bases; junction bases not matched to a gene: 11. In germline, CDR1 is MNHEY, CDR2 SMNVEV (reference sequence). CDR3 in DNA: TGTGCCAGCAAGGCAGGACTAGGTTTTTCAGATACGCAGTATTTT. Amino acid sequence: CASKAGLGFSDTQYF.

The chain uses TRBV5-4 and TRBJ2-3; tentatively, D is TRBD2 (5 bases). V was cut by 0 bases and J by 4 bases, with 15 bases left in between. Germline V CDR1 and CDR2: SGHNT, YYREEE (reference sequence). This CDR3 is 16 amino acids long. CDR3 region: CASSLEVVVSADTQYF. The DNA of the CDR3 is TGTGCCAGCAGCTTGGAAGTTGTCGTTAGCGCAGATACGCAGTATTTT.

The chain is built from TRBV6-5 and TRBJ1-2, with TRBD1 identical over 9 bases. Germline V lookup: CDR1 MNHEY, CDR2 SVGAGI. V dropped 6 bases and J dropped 5; count of bases not matched to a gene: 7. CDR3 length equals 14 residues. The CDR3 sequence: CASRSQGARYGYTF. As DNA, the CDR3 is TGTGCCAGCAGGTCACAGGGGGCGCGGTATGGCTACACCTTC.

The chain couples TRBV9 to TRBJ1-1, with D tentatively TRBD1 (6 bases). V was cut by 0 bases and J by 8 bases, with 17 bases left in between. CDR1 SGDLS and CDR2 YYNGEE come from the germline V gene. The CDR3 is made up of 15 amino acids. Written as DNA, the CDR3 is TGTGCCAGCAGCGTAGAGGGGGACACAGATAGGGAAGCTTTCTTT. It translates to CASSVEGDTDREAFF.

The V call is TRBV11-2, the J call TRBJ2-5; TRBD2 is a possible D gene (5 bases). The germline V and J ends were trimmed by 1 base and 8 bases, with 17 bases remaining between them. CDR3 length: 15 residues. Germline V gene sequence: CDR1 SGHAT, CDR2 FQNNGV. The CDR3 sequence is CASSLGVSGPGTQYF. Written as DNA, the CDR3 is TGTGCCAGCAGCTTAGGAGTTAGTGGCCCGGGAACCCAGTACTTC.

This chain's CDR3 is CASSPGGGEETQYF. DNA for the CDR3: TGCGCCAGCAGCCCCGGGGGTGGCGAAGAGACCCAGTACTTC. This chain joins TRBV5-1 and TRBJ2-5; TRBD2 is a possible D gene (6 bases). With 4 bases removed from V and 3 bases from J, the gap between germline ends came to 13 bases. The CDR3 totals 14 residues. Germline assignment: CDR1 SGHRS and CDR2 YFSETQ.

The chain links TRBV10-3 to TRBJ1-2, with D perhaps matching TRBD1 (6 bases). Per the germline V gene, CDR1 is ENHRY and CDR2 is SYGVKD. There are 16 residues in the CDR3. V lost 2 bases and J 4 bases, leaving 17 bases between the germline ends. Here the CDR3 reads CAISEAGQNDGYGYTF. DNA of the CDR3: TGTGCCATCAGTGAGGCCGGACAGAACGACGGCTATGGCTACACCTTC.

The rearrangement links TRBV15 to TRBJ2-7; a possible D gene is TRBD2 (6 bases). The CDR3 totals 15 residues. CDR1 is LNHNV, CDR2 YYDKDF, per germline (reference sequence). The V gene lost 4 bases and the J gene lost 5 bases, with 18 bases spanning the gap. The CDR3 coding sequence is TGTGCCACCAGCAAAAATGCCCGGGGGTGGGACGAGCAGTACTTC. Translation gives CATSKNARGWDEQYF.